This entry lists 7 T cell receptor beta chains sequenced from one sample in a study of response to subunit inactivated influenza vaccine. TCRdb redid the calling of the RT-PCR reads with MiXCR, one entry per CDR3 protein. Of some 600,000 distinct CDR3 sequences listed, roughly 15% are singletons. Specimen: PBMCs from blood, collected roughly 15 days before vaccination. The receptors originated from a man between 50 and 59 years old who received an inactivated influenza vaccine.

This clonotype was detected only a few times. The V and J genes are TRBV27 and TRBJ2-3; 11 bases match TRBD2. J lost 4 bases, V lost 4 bases, and 4 bases had no gene match. This CDR3 has 15 amino acids. Germline lookup yields CDR1 MNHEY and CDR2 SMNVEV (reference sequence). The DNA of the CDR3 is TGTGCCAGCAGTTACCTAGCGGGAGGTGCAGATACGCAGTATTTT. As protein: CASSYLAGGADTQYF.

V is TRBV20-1 and J is TRBJ1-4; unclear D gene. Germline V gene data show CDR1 as DFQATT and CDR2 as SNEGSKA (reference sequence). The CDR3 loop spans 13 amino acids. V was cut by 5 bases and J by 0 bases, with 7 bases left in between. The CDR3: CSAPGTTNEKLFF. Here the CDR3 DNA reads TGCAGTGCTCCCGGGACAACTAATGAAAAACTGTTTTTT.

This clonotype was recorded many times. CDR3 DNA: TGCAGTGCTAACGGGGACGCCGGGGAGCTGTTTTTT. It encodes CSANGDAGELFF. The chain couples TRBV20-1 to TRBJ2-2, with D possibly called TRBD1 or TRBD2 (5 bases each). Looked up from germline, CDR1 is DFQATT and CDR2 is SNEGSKA (reference sequence). This CDR3 contains 12 residues. The germline V and J ends were trimmed by 4 bases and 6 bases, with 9 bases remaining between them.

This clonotype was seen more than once but under ten times. The CDR3, as DNA: TGTGCCAGCAGCTTATTTAGCGGCCTCACAGATACGCAGTATTTT. Translating it yields CASSLFSGLTDTQYF. The chain combines TRBV7-2 with TRBJ2-3, with a possible D match to TRBD2 (6 bases). Germline loops: CDR1 SGHTA, CDR2 FQGNSA. The CDR3 consists of 15 residues. Trimming stripped 2 bases from V and 2 bases from J, with 11 bases between. Full variable domain (rest looked up from reference TRBV7-2 and TRBJ2-3): GAGVSQSPSNKVTEKGKDVELRCDPISGHTALYWYRQSLGQGLEFLIYFQGNSAPDKSGLPSDRFSAERTGGSVSTLTIQRTQQEDSAVYLCASSLFSGLTDTQYFGPGTRLTVL.

This rearrangement joins TRBV2 to TRBJ2-1, with 7 bases lining up with TRBD1. From germline, CDR1 is SNHLY and CDR2 FYNNEI. The CDR3 covers 17 residues. V shed 4 bases and J 2 bases; nucleotides not matched to a gene: 11. Here the CDR3 reads CASSVIQRQGTYNEQFF. The CDR3 DNA follows: TGTGCCAGCAGTGTAATTCAGAGACAGGGAACCTACAATGAGCAGTTCTTC.

This chain uses TRBV9 with TRBJ2-5; TRBD1 aligns across 8 bases. Germline assignment: CDR1 SGDLS and CDR2 YYNGEE. The CDR3 runs 14 residues. J lost 4 bases, V lost 0 bases, and 2 bases had no gene match. The DNA for the CDR3 is TGTGCCAGCAGCGTAGCTACAGGGGGAGAGACCCAGTACTTC. Amino acids: CASSVATGGETQYF.

This clonotype was found a few times. The V gene is TRBV6-2 or TRBV6-3, the J gene TRBJ1-5; D gene uncertain. CDR1 is MNHEY, CDR2 SVGEGT, per germline. CDR3 size: 12 residues. The ends were cut back, 7 bases at V and 5 bases at J, with 9 bases in the middle. The chain's CDR3 is CASTSPYQPQHF. The CDR3 DNA sequence: TGTGCCAGCACCTCACCCTATCAGCCCCAGCATTTT.